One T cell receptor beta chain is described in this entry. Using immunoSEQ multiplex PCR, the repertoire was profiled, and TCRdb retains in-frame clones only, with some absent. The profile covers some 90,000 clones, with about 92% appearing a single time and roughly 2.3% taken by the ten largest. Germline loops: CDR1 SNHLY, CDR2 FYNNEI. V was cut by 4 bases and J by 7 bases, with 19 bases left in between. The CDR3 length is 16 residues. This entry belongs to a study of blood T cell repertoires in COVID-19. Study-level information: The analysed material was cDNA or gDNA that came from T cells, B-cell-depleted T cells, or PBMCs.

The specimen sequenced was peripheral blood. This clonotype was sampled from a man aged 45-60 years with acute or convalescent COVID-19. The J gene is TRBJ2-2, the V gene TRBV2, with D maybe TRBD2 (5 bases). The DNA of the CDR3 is TGTGCCAGCAGTGTCAGCAGAACGGGATCAAGCGGGGAGCTGTTTTTT. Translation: CASSVSRTGSSGELFF.